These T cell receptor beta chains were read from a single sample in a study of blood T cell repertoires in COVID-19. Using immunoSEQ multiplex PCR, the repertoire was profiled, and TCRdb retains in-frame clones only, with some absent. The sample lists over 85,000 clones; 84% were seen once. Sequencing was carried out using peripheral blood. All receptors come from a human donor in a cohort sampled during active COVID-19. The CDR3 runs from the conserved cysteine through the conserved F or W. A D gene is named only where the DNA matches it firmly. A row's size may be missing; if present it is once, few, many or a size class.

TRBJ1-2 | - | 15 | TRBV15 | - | CATGTFATAFYGYTF
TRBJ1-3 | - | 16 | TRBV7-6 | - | CASSSGGRTSGNTIYF
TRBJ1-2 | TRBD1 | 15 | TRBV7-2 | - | CASSPQGQGVDGYTF
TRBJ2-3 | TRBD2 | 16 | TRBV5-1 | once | CASSLEVSGGIGTQYF
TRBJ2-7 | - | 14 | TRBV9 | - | CASSVGRGAYEQYF
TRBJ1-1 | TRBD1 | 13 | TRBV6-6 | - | CASSLGGNTEAFF
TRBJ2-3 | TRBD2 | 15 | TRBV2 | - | CATRTSGGPTDTQYF
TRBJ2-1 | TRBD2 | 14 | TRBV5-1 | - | CASSLGTSPHEQFF
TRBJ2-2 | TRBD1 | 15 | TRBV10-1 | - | CASSIDRGQAGELFF
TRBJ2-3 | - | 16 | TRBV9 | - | CASSAGLADSTDTQYF
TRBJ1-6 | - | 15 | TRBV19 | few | CASQKGSSYNSPLHF
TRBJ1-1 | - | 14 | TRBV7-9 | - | CASSFHRDYTEAFF
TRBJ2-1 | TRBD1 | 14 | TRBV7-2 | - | CASSTQGQANEQFF
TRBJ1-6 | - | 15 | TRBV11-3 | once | CASSGDRPYNSPLHF
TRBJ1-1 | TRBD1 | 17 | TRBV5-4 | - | CASSLATTGTGGTEAFF
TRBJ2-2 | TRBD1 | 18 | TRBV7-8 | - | CASSVGTGIQWGTGELFF
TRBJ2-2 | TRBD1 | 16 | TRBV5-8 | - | CASSFRMGQGAGELFF
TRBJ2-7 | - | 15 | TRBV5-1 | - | CASSFAAQRTTEQYF
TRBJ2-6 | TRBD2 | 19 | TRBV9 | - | CASSVPPGGGTSGANVLTF
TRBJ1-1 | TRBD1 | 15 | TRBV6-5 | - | CASYGQGKMYTEAFF
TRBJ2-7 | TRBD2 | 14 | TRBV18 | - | CASSPPGAGGEQYF
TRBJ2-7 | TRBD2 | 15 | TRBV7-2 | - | CASSLYSGDPYEQYF
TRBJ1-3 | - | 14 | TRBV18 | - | CASSPSGSGNTIYF
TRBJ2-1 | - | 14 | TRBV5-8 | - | CATTRRTYYNEQFF
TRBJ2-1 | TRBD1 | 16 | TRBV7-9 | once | CASSPWDRGGDNEQFF
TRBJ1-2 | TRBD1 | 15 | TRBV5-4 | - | CASSGRQGDLRSYTF
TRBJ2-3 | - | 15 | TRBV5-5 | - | CASSLGFAGTDTQYF
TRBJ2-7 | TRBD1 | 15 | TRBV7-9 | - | CASSSGTGVVSEQYF
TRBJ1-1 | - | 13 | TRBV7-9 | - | CASSLAANTEAFF
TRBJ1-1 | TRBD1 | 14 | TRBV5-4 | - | CASSEQGTNTEAFF
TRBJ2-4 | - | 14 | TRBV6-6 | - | CASSYWAGRNIQYF
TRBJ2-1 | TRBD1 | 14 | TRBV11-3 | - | CASSSSTGGNEQFF
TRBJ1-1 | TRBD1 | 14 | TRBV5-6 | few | CASSRGQGVTEAFF
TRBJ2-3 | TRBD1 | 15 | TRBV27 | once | CASSKRQGVTDTQYF
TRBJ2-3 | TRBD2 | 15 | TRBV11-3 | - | CASSLNGGSTDTQYF
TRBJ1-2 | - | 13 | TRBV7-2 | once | CASSLVQGYGYTF
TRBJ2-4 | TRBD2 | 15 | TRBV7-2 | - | CASSRSGGADNIQYF
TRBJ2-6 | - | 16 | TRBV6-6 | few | CASSYPAGTGANVLTF
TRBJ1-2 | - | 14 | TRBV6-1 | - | CASSEGGGLRGYTF
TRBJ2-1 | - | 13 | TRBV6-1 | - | CASSEVTGSEQFF
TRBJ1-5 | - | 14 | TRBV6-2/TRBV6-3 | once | CASSYSVQGQPQHF